A single sample gave rise to the 20 T cell receptor beta chains below, sequenced in a study of cytomegalovirus exposure and HLA in healthy donors (dated by TCRdb to 2016 to 2017). The method behind the library was the immunoSEQ multiplex PCR assay. The multiplex PCR relied on a mix of 60 forward primers for TCR Vbeta segments and 13 reverse primers for TCR Jbeta segments. This immuneACCESS table, as held by TCRdb, lists in-frame sequences with V and J called but not all clones. Of the missing ones, under half trace to an unresolved V gene in checked studies; the others have no known cause. The sample includes about 200,000 clones, with around 80% observed a single time. The ten largest clones take up approximately 1.5% of the sample. Sample: PBMCs. The receptor set was obtained from a woman aged 18-29 years in good health and CMV-seronegative.

J is TRBJ2-7 and V is TRBV6-6; 9 bases agree with TRBD2. CDR1 is MNHNY, CDR2 SVGAGI, per germline (reference sequence). V was clipped by 6 bases and J by 3 bases; unmatched bases: 12. This CDR3 has 16 residues. This CDR3 is CASSQSRSSGNYEQYF. The CDR3 DNA follows: TGTGCCAGCAGCCAATCCCGGTCTAGCGGGAACTACGAGCAGTACTTC.

This chain connects TRBV13 to TRBJ2-5; 9 positions agree with TRBD2. Looked up from germline, CDR1 is PRHDT and CDR2 is FYEKMQ (reference sequence). With V trimmed by 3 bases and J by 5 bases, 7 bases remained unmatched. The CDR3 covers 15 residues. This CDR3 is CASSFRGRARETQYF. The CDR3 coding sequence is TGTGCCAGCAGCTTTCGCGGGAGGGCACGGGAGACCCAGTACTTC.

This sequence joins TRBV30 and TRBJ1-5, with 8 bases identical to TRBD1. V lost 2 bases to trimming and J lost 4 bases; unmatched junction nucleotides: 7. This CDR3 is built from 15 residues. CDR1 GTSNPN and CDR2 SVGIG come from the germline V gene (reference sequence). In DNA, the CDR3 is TGTGCCTGGAGTCCAGGGACAGGCCGAAATCAGCCCCAGCATTTT. It codes for CAWSPGTGRNQPQHF.

The chain joins TRBV6-5 to TRBJ2-1, with a possible D match to TRBD2 (5 bases). The CDR3 covers 13 residues. Germline V gene data show CDR1 as MNHEY and CDR2 as SVGAGI. V dropped 2 bases and J dropped 9 bases, with 11 bases sitting between them. CDR3 residues: CASSYEGRGEQFF. The CDR3 DNA sequence: TGTGCCAGCAGTTACGAGGGAAGAGGTGAGCAGTTCTTC.

This chain uses TRBV2 with TRBJ2-5, with D possibly TRBD2 on 5 matching bases. The germline gives CDR1 SNHLY, CDR2 FYNNEI. V was clipped by 4 bases and J by 5 bases, with 8 bases between them. This CDR3 has 12 amino acids. Here the CDR3 reads CASSGLQETQYF. CDR3 nucleotides: TGTGCCAGCAGTGGACTACAGGAGACCCAGTACTTC.

This clone was found a few times. The chain uses TRBV27 and TRBJ1-4, with D perhaps matching TRBD1 (5 bases). Germline CDR1 is MNHEY and CDR2 is SMNVEV (reference sequence). The length of the CDR3 is 14 residues. Trimming cost V 1 base and J 8 bases, with 11 bases left between them. The CDR3: CASSLLQASEKLFF. CDR3 nucleotide sequence: TGTGCCAGCAGTTTATTACAGGCCTCAGAAAAACTGTTTTTT.

V and J are TRBV29-1 and TRBJ2-7; 7 nucleotides line up with TRBD1. This CDR3 is built from 11 residues. Germline V gene data show CDR1 as SQVTM and CDR2 as ANQGSEA. Trimming at V came to 6 bases and at J to 6 bases, leaving 5 bases not matched to a gene. The CDR3 region has the DNA TGCAGCGTGCCTACAGGGGCCGAGCAGTACTTC. The encoded protein is CSVPTGAEQYF.

The gene calls are TRBV12-5 and TRBJ2-1; TRBD2 matches 8 bases. The CDR3 contains 13 residues. Germline CDR1 and CDR2: LGHNT and FRNRAP. Trimming at V came to 5 bases and at J to 6 bases, leaving 3 bases not matched to a gene. The chain's CDR3 is CASGRTSFNEQFF. The CDR3 DNA reads TGTGCTAGTGGTCGGACTAGCTTCAATGAGCAGTTCTTC.

This chain connects TRBV7-8 to TRBJ2-1; D is uncertain. CDR1 and CDR2 (germline): SGHVS, FQNEAQ. Trimming left V 5 bases short and J 9 bases short, with 11 bases between. The CDR3 runs 12 residues. The DNA of the CDR3 is TGTGCCAGCAGCCCACGAACCAGTGAGCAGTTCTTC. Its translation: CASSPRTSEQFF.

The chain recombines TRBV19 with TRBJ1-5; 9 nucleotides align to TRBD1. CDR1 and CDR2 (germline): LNHDA, SQIVND (reference sequence). The CDR3 extends over 16 amino acids. With 5 bases clipped from V and 4 bases from J, the junction kept 9 bases outside the gene matches. CDR3 DNA: TGTGCCAGTAGTCGGACAGGGGTAGCTTTTAATCAGCCCCAGCATTTT. Translated: CASSRTGVAFNQPQHF.

Here the CDR3 reads CASSLGQKAFF. The CDR3 region has the DNA TGTGCCAGCAGCTTGGGACAGAAAGCTTTCTTT. The rearrangement links TRBV7-2 to TRBJ1-1; 7 bases match TRBD1. The CDR3 sequence is 11 residues long. Looked up from germline, CDR1 is SGHTA and CDR2 is FQGNSA. V lost 3 bases and J lost 9; bases outside the gene matches: 1.

The gene calls are TRBV18 and TRBJ2-1, with 11 bases that match TRBD2. V trimming: 0 bases; J trimming: 8 bases; junction bases outside the gene matches: 3. The CDR3 totals 15 residues. The V gene's germline CDR1 is KGHSH and CDR2 LQKENI. CDR3 bases: TGTGCCAGCTCACCACCCACTAGCGGGAGACATGAGCAGTTCTTC. This sequence encodes CASSPPTSGRHEQFF.

The chain joins TRBV4-1 to TRBJ1-1; D uncertain. V lost 1 base, J lost 1 base, and 7 bases lay in between. The CDR3 consists of 14 residues. Per the germline V gene, CDR1 is MGHRA and CDR2 is YSYEKL. The CDR3 coding sequence is TGCGCCAGCAGCCAAGCGGCAGGGAACACTGAAGCTTTCTTT. Its protein is CASSQAAGNTEAFF.

This clone has just one count. V usage is TRBV9 and J usage is TRBJ2-2; D uncertain. The CDR3 totals 14 residues. Trimming cost V 0 bases and J 3 bases, with 6 bases left between them. Germline CDR1 and CDR2: SGDLS and YYNGEE. CDR3: CASSVARHTGELFF. The CDR3 DNA reads TGTGCCAGCAGCGTAGCCAGGCACACCGGGGAGCTGTTTTTT. Together with reference TRBV9 and TRBJ2-2, the CDR3 gives the full variable domain: DSGVTQTPKHLITATGQRVTLRCSPRSGDLSVYWYQQSLDQGLQFLIQYYNGEERAKGNILERFSAQQFPDLHSELNLSSLELGDSALYFCASSVARHTGELFFGEGSRLTVL.

A single count supports this clone. The J gene is TRBJ2-5, the V gene TRBV7-2; 10 positions agree with TRBD2. The CDR3 length is 17 residues. V lost 5 bases, J lost 3 bases, and 12 bases stayed unmatched. Germline V gives CDR1 SGHTA, CDR2 FQGNSA. As DNA, the CDR3 is TGTGCCAGCAGCCGACAGACAGCGCTAGCGGGGGAAGAGACCCAGTACTTC. Protein product: CASSRQTALAGEETQYF.

This chain uses TRBV5-1 with TRBJ1-4; no reliable D call. The CDR3 length is 15 residues. Germline V gives CDR1 SGHRS, CDR2 YFSETQ. V dropped 2 bases and J dropped 0 bases, with 8 bases sitting between them. The CDR3 region has the DNA TGCGCCAGCAGCTTCGAAAGAGCAACTAATGAAAAACTGTTTTTT. Residues: CASSFERATNEKLFF.

The chain recombines TRBV6-5 with TRBJ1-1; possible D gene TRBD1, 5 bases. This CDR3 has 15 amino acids. V lost 0 bases and J lost 1, with 9 bases in between. The V gene's germline CDR1 is MNHEY and CDR2 SVGAGI. CDR3 DNA: TGTGCCAGCAGTTACTCAGGGGCGCAGAACACTGAAGCTTTCTTT. This codes for CASSYSGAQNTEAFF.

About this clone: One end of the junction does not line up with germline, which may come from a read error. This chain joins TRBV7-9 and TRBJ1-1; D possibly corresponds to TRBD1 (6 bases). The CDR3 sequence is 14 residues long. Per germline, CDR1 SEHNR and CDR2 FQNEAQ (reference sequence). The CDR3 protein is CSSSHRVVNTEAFF. The CDR3 bases are TGTTCCAGCAGCCACAGGGTGGTGAACACTGAAGCTTTCTTT.

The chain recombines TRBV19 with TRBJ1-1; the D gene is possibly TRBD1 (6 bases). The germline gives CDR1 LNHDA, CDR2 SQIVND (reference sequence). V gave up 6 bases and J gave up 2 bases, with 16 bases separating them. The CDR3 extends over 15 amino acids. Written as DNA, the CDR3 is TGTGCCAGTAGACTCCAGGGGAGTAGCAACACTGAAGCTTTCTTT. This gives the protein CASRLQGSSNTEAFF. The entire variable domain, with the rest obtained from reference TRBV19 and TRBJ1-1, is as follows: DGGITQSPKYLFRKEGQNVTLSCEQNLNHDAMYWYRQDPGQGLRLIYYSQIVNDFQKGDIAEGYSVSREKKESFPLTVTSAQKNPTAFYLCASRLQGSSNTEAFFGQGTRLTVV.

The chain couples TRBV28 to TRBJ2-7; TRBD2 agrees at 13 bases. Germline CDR1 and CDR2: MDHEN and SYDVKM. The V gene end was trimmed by 7 bases and the J gene end by 5 bases; junction bases not matched to a gene: 8. The CDR3 is 15 amino acids. The CDR3 DNA is TGTGCCAGCACCTTAGGGACTAGCGGGACAAACGAGCAGTACTTC. It yields the protein CASTLGTSGTNEQYF. Combining the CDR3 with reference TRBV28 and TRBJ2-7 gives the whole variable domain DVKVTQSSRYLVKRTGEKVFLECVQDMDHENMFWYRQDPGLGLRLIYFSYDVKMKEKGDIPEGYSVSREKKERFSLILESASTNQTSMYLCASTLGTSGTNEQYFGPGTRLTVT.